This T cell receptor beta chain was sequenced in a study of HIV-infected patients and healthy controls. Background on the study: A modest, significant CD4 rise occurred in about 85% of the 16 patients after three months of therapy.

cDNA was made from approximately 0.55 ug RNA using alpha and beta constant primers. Alpha and beta chain libraries were made separately by chain-specific third strand synthesis with multiplexing indices. One entry per CDR3 protein results from TCRdb running MiXCR on the 5' RACE reads. The sample holds 6,400 or so distinct CDR3 sequences, about 8.6% seen once. This clonotype is medium-sized by share. Its antigen is still unknown. Roughly three months, about 14 weeks, into antiretroviral therapy, follow-up blood was collected. The repertoire came from unfractionated whole blood and reflected all unsorted peripheral T cells. Whole-study results and caveats: With just sixteen HIV-infected individuals processed, the findings' generality was considered strongly limited. During therapy, HIV-associated CDR3s fell significantly in frequency, while CMV-associated CDR3s did not change significantly. Mean usage of eight alpha and eight beta V genes differed significantly in HIV-infected patients versus controls.

This sample comprised blood, obtained during antiretroviral therapy. This sequence was found in an adult with HIV infection.

The CDR3 sequence: CASSKRQGPRYTEAFF. The CDR3 region has the DNA TGTGCCAGCAGTAAACGACAGGGGCCTAGATACACTGAAGCTTTCTTT. The chain links TRBV28 to TRBJ1-1; 8 bases are a match to TRBD1. CDR3 length: 16 residues. V shed 5 bases and J 3 bases; nucleotides not matched to a gene: 11. From germline, CDR1 is MDHEN and CDR2 SYDVKM.